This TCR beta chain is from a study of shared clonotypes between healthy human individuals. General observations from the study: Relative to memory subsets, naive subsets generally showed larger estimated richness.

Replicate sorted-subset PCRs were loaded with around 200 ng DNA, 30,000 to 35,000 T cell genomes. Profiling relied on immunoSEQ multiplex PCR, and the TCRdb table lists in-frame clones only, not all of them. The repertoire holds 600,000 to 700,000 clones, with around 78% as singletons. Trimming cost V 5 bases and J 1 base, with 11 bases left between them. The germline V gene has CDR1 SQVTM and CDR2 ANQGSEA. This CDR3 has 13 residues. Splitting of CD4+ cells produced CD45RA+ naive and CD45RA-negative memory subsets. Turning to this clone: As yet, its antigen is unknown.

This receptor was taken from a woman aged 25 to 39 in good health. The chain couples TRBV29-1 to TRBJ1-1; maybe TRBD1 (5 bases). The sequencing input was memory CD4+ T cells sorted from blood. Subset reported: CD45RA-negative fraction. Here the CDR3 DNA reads TGCAGCGTTACCCACAGGACGAACACTGAAGCTTTCTTT. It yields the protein CSVTHRTNTEAFF.